The T cell receptor (beta chain) described here comes from a study of graft-versus-host responses after intestinal transplantation. On this clone: Its antigen remains unknown.

Germline-derived CDR1 and CDR2 are MNHEY and SMNVEV (reference sequence). The CDR3 loop spans 14 amino acids. Trimming at V came to 5 bases and at J to 6 bases, leaving 7 bases not matched to a gene. Generated by immunoSEQ multiplex PCR, the TCRdb table keeps only in-frame clones and is missing some. In the table there are some 110,000 clones, over 85% of which are singletons. This specimen consisted of unstimulated CD4+ T cells sorted from spleen or lymph node cells, obtained before transplant. The TCR originated in a human donor who was the organ donor for an intestinal transplant. V gene TRBV27 combines with J gene TRBJ1-5; 7 bases are a match to TRBD1. This CDR3 is CASSLDRVGQPQHF. In nucleotides, the CDR3 is TGTGCCAGCAGTCTTGACAGGGTAGGTCAGCCCCAGCATTTT.